This TCR beta chain was sequenced for a study of blood T cell repertoires in COVID-19 (dated by TCRdb to the early 2020s). Looking at the study overall: Samples from collaborators originated in the United States, Italy and Spain and spanned both the acute and convalescent phases of COVID-19. The sample metadata nearly always contained a de-identified subject ID, COVID-19 status, age in years and sex. The material from the prospective study consisted of cDNA or gDNA derived from T cells, B-cell-depleted T cells, or PBMCs. Subjects who had been exposed to COVID-19, were actively infected with it, or had recovered from it provided the deeply sampled blood TCRbeta repertoires that made up the dataset. Where available, HLA class I and class II types were obtained from metadata supplied by the sample provider rather than from assay-based typing. Samples were obtained from the ongoing ImmuneRACE study (first 160 participants) and from about 1,300 subjects provided by 6 global collaborators. The repertoires were made available in a free public database intended to serve as a resource for research on the immune response to SARS-CoV-2. Paper-wide results and their limitations: How much clinical and demographic metadata was included differed by source and by participant, and the metadata was provided uncurated.

Participants in the prospective study were aged about 18 to 100 years, lived in 24 United States geographic areas, and enrolled through a virtual design. In the prospective study, cohorts were assigned on the basis of participant-reported clinical history obtained from a screening survey and a study questionnaire. In the prospective study, whole blood, serum and a nasopharyngeal or oropharyngeal swab were collected from each participant by mobile phlebotomists. Prospective study participants could optionally give additional blood draws and questionnaires over an approximately 2-month period. Prospective study blood samples were shipped either frozen or at room temperature before DNA extraction. V and J are trimmed by 0 bases and 7 bases, and the gene matches miss 9 bases of the junction. The CDR3 numbers 16 residues from cysteine through phenylalanine. Of all the DNA, just the CDR3 is kept, 48 bases in frame from base 1. CDR1 and CDR2 are read off the germline V gene as MGHRA and YSYEKL.

TCRbeta CDR3 regions were amplified from genomic DNA using the immunoSEQ Assay, a bias-controlled multiplex PCR. Per the source publication's procedure: Within the assay, amplification of reference gene primers was used to estimate how many nucleated cells each sample contained. Sequence reads were collapsed and filtered to measure the absolute abundance of every unique TCRbeta CDR3 rearrangement. For each sample, productive Simpson clonality was calculated as the square root of Simpson's diversity index over productive rearrangements. In TCRdb, the immuneACCESS table is reduced to in-frame sequences with V and J assigned. These tables do not hold every clone; where another copy was compared, an unresolved V gene accounts for under half, and the others remain unexplained. That table is the source of V, J and clone size, and D and trimming were worked out from the DNA. The sample table shows about 140,000 clones, and less than 90% are seen once. 5.5% of the sample lies in the top ten.

Comment on this clone: No cognate antigen has been identified for it. Base qualities are not provided; no much larger clone lies one nucleotide away.

Sequencing input: PBMCs or T cells enriched from blood (not recorded which). This chain joins TRBV4-1 to TRBJ2-3; 8 central nucleotides agree with TRBD2. This TCR was recovered from a man aged 35 to 55 with acute COVID-19. In nucleotides, the sequence is TGCGCCAGCAGCCAAGATTGGCGGGGGGCTGTTAATACGCAGTATTTT. Its product reads: CASSQDWRGAVNTQYF.